Sequencing of this T cell receptor (beta chain) was carried out in a study of blood T cell repertoires in COVID-19. Across the study: The cDNA or gDNA used as material had been derived from T cells, B-cell-depleted T cells, or PBMCs.

Adults between about 18 and 95 years of age took part from fewer than 30 US areas. Cohort placement rested on clinical history that participants reported themselves. Clones were sequenced by immunoSEQ multiplex PCR, and TCRdb holds only the in-frame ones, with some missing. The sample has 200,000 to 250,000 clones, more than 80% seen once. Germline CDR1 reads SGHNT; CDR2 reads YYREEE (reference sequence). V was cut by 2 bases and J by 1 base, with 12 bases left in between. This CDR3 comprises 15 residues. The TCR sequence derives from a woman between 35 and 50 years old with acute COVID-19. The source material was PBMCs or T cells enriched from blood (not recorded which). The chain links TRBV5-4 to TRBJ1-2, with a weak D call TRBD1 (5 bases). DNA for the CDR3: TGTGCCAGCAGCTTACGGGGGTCGGTTAACTATGGCTACACCTTC. This sequence encodes CASSLRGSVNYGYTF.